The 25 T cell receptor beta chains in this list originate from one sample, sequenced in a study of cytomegalovirus exposure and HLA in healthy donors. Primers: 60 Vbeta forward and 13 Jbeta reverse. Sequencing used immunoSEQ multiplex PCR; TCRdb keeps in-frame clones, though not all of them. Among around 140,000 clones, over 70% were seen once, and the ten largest hold around 7%. What was sequenced was PBMCs. These receptors came from a man aged 25 to 45 in good health and CMV-seronegative.

J is TRBJ1-2 and V is TRBV30; D is perhaps TRBD1 (5 bases). This CDR3 has 13 amino acids. V lost 4 bases and J lost 3, with 12 bases in between. The germline gives CDR1 GTSNPN, CDR2 SVGIG (reference sequence). The CDR3 loop is CAWNERGYYGYTF. CDR3 sequence (DNA): TGTGCCTGGAACGAAAGGGGATACTATGGCTACACCTTC.

This clone was observed a few times. J is TRBJ1-1 and V is TRBV7-9, with 8 bases that match TRBD1. Per germline, CDR1 SEHNR and CDR2 FQNEAQ (reference sequence). Trimming cost V 5 bases and J 1 base; bases outside gene matches: 6. The CDR3 is 15 amino acids. The CDR3 nucleotides are TGTGCCAGCAGCCCTAGGGGACAGGCGAACACTGAAGCTTTCTTT. Protein product: CASSPRGQANTEAFF.

For the CDR3, the DNA is TGTGCCAGCAGCTTAGGAGGGACGGGGGTAGAGCAGTTCTTC. Translated: CASSLGGTGVEQFF. The genes are TRBV11-3 and TRBJ2-1, with D perhaps matching TRBD2 (6 bases). Germline assignment: CDR1 SGHNT and CDR2 YENEEA. This CDR3 spans 14 amino acids. V shed 1 base and J shed 10 bases, with 14 bases lying between them.

J is TRBJ2-1 and V is TRBV29-1; 7 bases line up with TRBD2. There are 14 residues in the CDR3. Germline CDR1 is SQVTM and CDR2 is ANQGSEA. Trimming at V came to 4 bases and at J to 2 bases, leaving 5 bases not matched to a gene. The CDR3 DNA sequence: TGCAGCGTTGGGGAGGGAGGCGCCTACAATGAGCAGTTCTTC. It codes for CSVGEGGAYNEQFF.

The CDR3 DNA sequence: TGTGCCAGCAGCTTAGGACTGGGGCAGGGAAACCGGAACATTCAGTACTTC. This gives the protein CASSLGLGQGNRNIQYF. The chain uses TRBV7-8 and TRBJ2-4; possibly TRBD1 for D (5 bases). Germline V gene lookup returns CDR1 SGHVS and CDR2 FQNEAQ. The CDR3 consists of 17 residues. V lost 1 base to trimming and J lost 7 bases, with 20 bases between them. The full variable domain, rest sourced from reference TRBV7-8 and TRBJ2-4, is GAGVSQSPRYKVAKRGQDVALRCDPISGHVSLFWYQQALGQGPEFLTYFQNEAQLDKSGLPSDRFFAERPEGSVSTLKIQRTQQEDSAVYLCASSLGLGQGNRNIQYFGAGTRLSVL.

V is TRBV2 and J is TRBJ2-7; weak D call: TRBD1 (5 bases). This CDR3 is built from 14 residues. Trimming took 4 bases from V and 5 from J, leaving 15 bases between them. CDR1 is SNHLY and CDR2 is FYNNEI in the germline V gene. The CDR3 nucleotides read TGTGCCAGCAGTGTCGCGGATAGGGGCCACGAGCAGTACTTC. It translates to CASSVADRGHEQYF. Using reference TRBV2 and TRBJ2-7 for the parts outside the CDR3, the full variable domain is EPEVTQTPSHQVTQMGQEVILRCVPISNHLYFYWYRQILGQKVEFLVSFYNNEISEKSEIFDDQFSVERPDGSNFTLKIRSTKLEDSAMYFCASSVADRGHEQYFGPGTRLTVT.

This clone was seen only once. The rearrangement uses TRBV12-2 and TRBJ1-5; TRBD1 is the table's D call and was not checked against the DNA. TRBV12-2 is a recognized pseudogene. The CDR3 is 15 residues long. CDR3 nucleotide sequence: TGTGCAAGTCGCTTAGTTGGGACAGGGGTGCAGCCCCAGCATTTT. Translation: CASRLVGTGVQPQHF.

The V call is TRBV5-4, the J call TRBJ2-1; 7 bases agree with TRBD2. V shed 4 bases and J 7 bases; nucleotides not matched to a gene: 14. CDR3 length: 16 residues. Germline V gene sequence: CDR1 SGHNT, CDR2 YYREEE (reference sequence). CDR3: CASSGGYRDYANEQFF. DNA of the CDR3: TGTGCCAGCAGCGGCGGGTACCGGGACTACGCAAATGAGCAGTTCTTC.

This clone was detected only a few times. The CDR3 nucleotides are TGCAGCTCGGGGGGGGCCAACACTGAAGCTTTCTTT. Amino acid sequence: CSSGGANTEAFF. The rearrangement joins TRBV29-1 to TRBJ1-1; D is possibly TRBD1 (6 bases). V lost 8 bases to trimming and J lost 2 bases, with 12 bases between them. Germline values: CDR1 SQVTM, CDR2 ANQGSEA. The length of the CDR3 is 12 residues.

This chain joins TRBV7-9 and TRBJ1-3; D is possibly TRBD1 (6 bases). This CDR3 is 15 amino acids long. The V gene lost 5 bases and the J gene lost 0 bases, with 11 bases spanning the gap. Per germline, CDR1 SEHNR and CDR2 FQNEAQ (reference sequence). The CDR3 coding sequence is TGTGCCAGCAGCCGCACAGGGAGCTCTGGAAACACCATATATTTT. Protein product: CASSRTGSSGNTIYF.

This clone has just a few counts. V usage is TRBV19 and J usage is TRBJ2-7; 9 bases are shared with TRBD1. V was clipped by 6 bases and J by 3 bases; unmatched bases: 9. The germline V gene has CDR1 LNHDA and CDR2 SQIVND (reference sequence). The CDR3 length is 15 residues. Here the CDR3 DNA reads TGTGCCAGTAGGGAGGGACAGGGCTCCAGCTACGAGCAGTACTTC. The encoded protein is CASREGQGSSYEQYF. Filled out from reference TRBV19 and TRBJ2-7, the complete variable domain reads DGGITQSPKYLFRKEGQNVTLSCEQNLNHDAMYWYRQDPGQGLRLIYYSQIVNDFQKGDIAEGYSVSREKKESFPLTVTSAQKNPTAFYLCASREGQGSSYEQYFGPGTRLTVT.

For the CDR3, the DNA is TGTGCCAGCAAAACTAGCCGGACTGAGACCCAGTACTTC. Protein: CASKTSRTETQYF. The rearrangement links TRBV7-2 to TRBJ2-5; D perhaps matches TRBD2 (6 bases). The germline CDR1 and CDR2 sequences are SGHTA and FQGNSA. The CDR3 is 13 residues long. Trimming left V 7 bases short and J 5 bases short, with 14 bases between.

This clone was seen a few times. CDR3 nucleotides: TGTGCCACCAGCAGAGAACTAGTAACGATGGAGCAGTTCTTC. Protein: CATSRELVTMEQFF. The chain uses TRBV15 and TRBJ2-1; D might be TRBD2 (5 bases). Deletions cut 0 bases from V and 10 bases from J, with 13 bases between. The CDR3 extends over 14 amino acids. Germline values: CDR1 LNHNV, CDR2 YYDKDF (reference sequence).

The V and J genes are TRBV5-1 and TRBJ2-7; 9 nucleotides agree with TRBD1. Per the germline V gene, CDR1 is SGHRS and CDR2 is YFSETQ. The CDR3 runs 14 residues. The V gene end was trimmed by 2 bases and the J gene end by 4 bases; junction bases not matched to a gene: 4. The CDR3 sequence: CASSLTGGRYEQYF. The CDR3 DNA is TGCGCCAGCAGCTTAACAGGGGGCAGGTACGAGCAGTACTTC.

The genes are TRBV11-2 and TRBJ2-3, with 8 bases aligning to TRBD1. CDR1 SGHAT and CDR2 FQNNGV come from the germline V gene. This CDR3 comprises 14 residues. V lost 5 bases and J lost 2; bases outside the gene matches: 3. CDR3 nucleotide sequence: TGTGCCAGCAGCCGGGACAGGACCACAGATACGCAGTATTTT. Protein: CASSRDRTTDTQYF.

The chain uses TRBV1 and TRBJ2-1; the DNA was not compared with TRBD1, the D call given in the table. TRBV1 is noted as a pseudogene. The CDR3 covers 15 residues. CDR3 residues: CTSSRPWDRVNEQFF. CDR3 nucleotides: TGCACCAGCAGCCGACCCTGGGACAGGGTCAATGAGCAGTTCTTC.

The chain recombines TRBV28 with TRBJ2-5; 9 nucleotides line up with TRBD1. CDR1 is MDHEN, CDR2 SYDVKM, per germline. V was pared by 5 bases and J by 1 base, with 2 bases of the junction left unmatched. The CDR3 contains 14 residues. CDR3 in amino acids: CASSGGQGQETQYF. In nucleotides, the CDR3 is TGTGCCAGCAGTGGGGGACAGGGCCAAGAGACCCAGTACTTC.

This chain links TRBV5-1 with TRBJ2-2, with D unclear. Germline V gene lookup returns CDR1 SGHRS and CDR2 YFSETQ. CDR3 size: 15 residues. Trimming shortened V by 0 bases and J by 4 bases, and 10 bases separated the two germline ends. CDR3 DNA: TGCGCCAGCAGCTTGGAAGCACAGACCACCGGGGAGCTGTTTTTT. It specifies CASSLEAQTTGELFF. The complete variable domain, with remaining parts taken from reference TRBV5-1 and TRBJ2-2, reads KAGVTQTPRYLIKTRGQQVTLSCSPISGHRSVSWYQQTPGQGLQFLFEYFSETQRNKGNFPGRFSGRQFSNSRSEMNVSTLELGDSALYLCASSLEAQTTGELFFGEGSRLTVL.

The rearrangement links TRBV7-8 to TRBJ2-1, with 10 bases lining up with TRBD2. J was trimmed by 3 bases and V by 5 bases; bases with no gene match: 4. The CDR3 totals 15 residues. Germline CDR1 and CDR2: SGHVS and FQNEAQ. CDR3 sequence reads: CASSTLAGVYNEQFF. CDR3 in DNA: TGTGCCAGCAGCACCCTAGCGGGGGTCTACAATGAGCAGTTCTTC.

This clone was counted only a few times. The chain links TRBV5-4 to TRBJ2-1; D ambiguous. CDR3 length: 15 residues. V lost 4 bases to trimming and J lost 5 bases, with 16 bases between them. CDR1 is SGHNT, CDR2 YYREEE, per germline (reference sequence). The CDR3: CASSTKSTSNNEQFF. CDR3 nucleotide sequence: TGTGCCAGCAGCACTAAGAGTACATCCAACAATGAGCAGTTCTTC.

This clone was observed a handful of times. The chain couples TRBV2 to TRBJ2-7; D perhaps matches TRBD1 (6 bases). The germline gives CDR1 SNHLY, CDR2 FYNNEI. CDR3 length equals 15 residues. The V gene lost 5 bases and the J gene lost 5 bases, with 19 bases spanning the gap. CDR3 DNA sequence: TGTGCCAGCAGTCGCCGGGCCAGTACAGGGCACGAGCAGTACTTC. Translation: CASSRRASTGHEQYF.

This clone was detected only once. V gene TRBV7-6 combines with J gene TRBJ2-1; 7 nucleotides align to TRBD2. The length of the CDR3 is 13 residues. The V gene end was trimmed by 5 bases and the J gene end by 7 bases; junction bases not matched to a gene: 5. Germline V gives CDR1 SGHVS, CDR2 FNYEAQ. The CDR3 reads CASSIGRDNEQFF. DNA for the CDR3: TGTGCCAGCAGCATAGGGAGGGATAATGAGCAGTTCTTC.

The chain couples TRBV5-4 to TRBJ2-3; 13 positions agree with TRBD2. Trimming at V came to 4 bases and at J to 2 bases, leaving 4 bases not matched to a gene. CDR1 is SGHNT, CDR2 YYREEE, per germline (reference sequence). The CDR3 consists of 16 residues. Written as DNA, the CDR3 is TGTGCCAGCAGCCAGGGACTAGCGGGGATCACAGATACGCAGTATTTT. Translated: CASSQGLAGITDTQYF.

The chain carries TRBV29-1 and TRBJ2-3, with 9 bases identical to TRBD1. Germline V lookup: CDR1 SQVTM, CDR2 ANQGSEA. The CDR3 has 14 residues. Unmatched junction bases numbered 5, after V lost 1 base and J lost 6 bases. The CDR3 loop is CSVEGGQGVDTQYF. The CDR3 nucleotides are TGCAGCGTTGAAGGGGGACAGGGAGTCGATACGCAGTATTTT.

V usage is TRBV28 and J usage is TRBJ1-1; D unclear. The CDR3 is made up of 13 amino acids. The V gene's germline CDR1 is MDHEN and CDR2 SYDVKM. The V end lost 1 base, the J end lost 4 bases, and 7 bases lay between the germline ends. The CDR3 nucleotides read TGTGCCAGCAGTTTATATAGATTCACTGAAGCTTTCTTT. This encodes CASSLYRFTEAFF.